A single sample gave rise to the 13 T cell receptor beta chains below, sequenced in a study of vaccination and CD4 T cells after COVID-19. Their antigens remain unidentified. The Oncomine TCR Beta short-read assay generated sequence data from the DNA of cultured CD4+ T cells. TCRdb processed the PCR reads anew with MiXCR; each CDR3 protein has one entry. The data hold thousands of distinct CDR3 sequences, with 44% observed a single time. Treatment denoted: roughly 10-day PBMC culture with coronavirus spike peptide pools or control peptides (ViraFEST assay). Source material: CD4+ T cells from blood, cultured in vitro. The receptor set was obtained from a human donor who had recovered from COVID-19.

The table lists this clonotype with a few counts. This rearrangement joins TRBV7-2 to TRBJ2-5; D is undetermined. Germline V lookup: CDR1 SGHTA, CDR2 FQGNSA. V lost 2 bases to trimming and J lost 7 bases, with 11 bases between them. CDR3 length equals 13 residues. CDR3 in amino acids: CASSLLTYMTQYF. CDR3 DNA sequence: TGTGCCAGCAGCTTATTGACATATATGACCCAGTACTTC.

The CDR3 DNA sequence: TGTGCCAGCAGTTCGACGGACTTCACCTACGAGCAGTACTTC. Protein: CASSSTDFTYEQYF. The chain uses TRBV6-2 or TRBV6-3 and TRBJ2-7; weak D call: TRBD2 (5 bases). CDR1 is MNHEY, CDR2 SVGEGT, per germline. The CDR3 sequence is 14 residues long. V was trimmed by 4 bases and J by 2 bases, leaving 12 bases between them.

This chain connects TRBV20-1 to TRBJ1-5; D possibly corresponds to TRBD1 (5 bases). Trimming shortened V by 1 base and J by 7 bases, and 17 bases separated the two germline ends. Germline CDR1 reads DFQATT; CDR2 reads SNEGSKA (reference sequence). The CDR3 totals 15 residues. CDR3 region: CSARVGGPGYQPQHF. Written as DNA, the CDR3 is TGCAGTGCTAGAGTGGGAGGTCCAGGGTACCAGCCCCAGCATTTT.

A word on this clonotype: One end of the junction varies from germline; a read error may be responsible. V and J are TRBV20-1 and TRBJ1-5, with TRBD1 matching over 12 bases. Germline CDR1 reads DFQATT; CDR2 reads SNEGSKA (reference sequence). The CDR3 spans 14 residues. The chain's CDR3 is CSVGTGGVNQSQHF. The CDR3 DNA reads as TGCAGCGTTGGGACAGGGGGCGTCAATCAGTCCCAGCATTTT.

The CDR3 protein is CSSTGRGNTEAFF. CDR3 bases: TGCAGTTCTACAGGGCGGGGAAACACTGAAGCTTTCTTT. The chain is built from TRBV20-1 and TRBJ1-1; tentative D call: TRBD1 (6 bases). Germline V gives CDR1 DFQATT, CDR2 SNEGSKA (reference sequence). The CDR3 runs 13 residues. Trimming stripped 8 bases from V and 2 bases from J, with 15 bases between.

This clonotype was seen a handful of times. The chain couples TRBV28 to TRBJ2-7; D may be TRBD2 (5 bases). The length of the CDR3 is 10 residues. V gave up 10 bases and J gave up 5 bases, with 9 bases separating them. The germline gives CDR1 MDHEN, CDR2 SYDVKM. In DNA, the CDR3 is TGTGCCACTGTCGGGGACGAGCAGTACTTC. Residues: CATVGDEQYF.

The chain carries TRBV7-2 and TRBJ1-5, with 9 nucleotides matching TRBD1. The length of the CDR3 is 15 residues. J was trimmed by 6 bases and V by 4 bases; bases with no gene match: 7. Germline V gene sequence: CDR1 SGHTA, CDR2 FQGNSA. Here the CDR3 DNA reads TGTGCCAGCAGCTGGACAGGGGAGGGAGGTCAGCCCCAGCATTTT. As protein: CASSWTGEGGQPQHF.

This clonotype was seen only a few times. The chain carries TRBV7-2 and TRBJ2-7, with 7 positions matching TRBD1. In germline, CDR1 is SGHTA, CDR2 FQGNSA. V lost 5 bases and J lost 5; bases outside the gene matches: 9. The CDR3 extends over 14 amino acids. CDR3 amino acids: CASSPRQGTHEQYF. The CDR3 DNA reads TGTGCCAGCAGCCCCCGACAGGGTACCCACGAGCAGTACTTC.

This clonotype was recorded a few times. V gene TRBV20-1 combines with J gene TRBJ1-2; D is unclear. With 5 bases removed from V and 0 bases from J, the gap between germline ends came to 10 bases. From germline, CDR1 is DFQATT and CDR2 SNEGSKA (reference sequence). The CDR3 runs to 13 residues. The CDR3 sequence is CSAYSASNYGYTF. The CDR3 DNA reads as TGCAGTGCTTACAGTGCTTCTAACTATGGCTACACCTTC.

This clonotype is judged medium-sized. The genes are TRBV20-1 and TRBJ2-5; 7 bases align to TRBD2. The CDR3 contains 12 residues. CDR1 and CDR2 from the germline V gene are DFQATT and SNEGSKA (reference sequence). Trimming removed 7 bases from V and 0 bases from J; junction bases left unmatched: 2. The CDR3 reads CSGAGDQETQYF. The CDR3 nucleotides read TGCAGTGGGGCGGGGGACCAAGAGACCCAGTACTTC.

The chain has TRBV20-1 and TRBJ2-3; 12 bases agree with TRBD2. Germline V gene data show CDR1 as DFQATT and CDR2 as SNEGSKA (reference sequence). The trim removed 3 bases at V and 7 bases at J, leaving 8 bases unmatched. The CDR3 loop spans 15 amino acids. The CDR3 region is CSASGLAGTGNTQYF. CDR3 DNA: TGCAGTGCTAGTGGACTAGCGGGAACGGGTAATACGCAGTATTTT.

CDR3 sequence: CASSLASAASNQPQHF. As DNA, the CDR3 is TGTGCCAGCAGCTTAGCCTCGGCAGCCAGCAATCAGCCCCAGCATTTT. The chain has TRBV7-2 and TRBJ1-5, with D hard to call. CDR3 length: 16 amino acids. Trimming left V 0 bases short and J 1 base short, with 10 bases between. The germline V gene has CDR1 SGHTA and CDR2 FQGNSA.

The chain recombines TRBV7-8 with TRBJ2-5, with D perhaps matching TRBD1 (6 bases). V was trimmed by 1 base and J by 5 bases, leaving 14 bases between them. Germline CDR1 is SGHVS and CDR2 is FQNEAQ. This CDR3 region has 15 residues. This CDR3 is CASSLGTALGETQYF. The CDR3 DNA sequence: TGTGCCAGCAGCTTAGGGACAGCCCTAGGGGAGACCCAGTACTTC.